This TCR beta chain comes out of a study of T-cell reconstitution after alpha-beta-depleted transplantation in children. The CDR3 has 17 amino acids. Germline CDR1 DFQATT, CDR2 SNEGSKA (reference sequence). V trimming: 6 bases; J trimming: 1 base; junction bases outside the gene matches: 10. Preparation of the TCRbeta library used unique molecular identifiers. MiXCR, run by TCRdb on the PCR reads, gives a single entry per CDR3 protein. The sample has 600,000 to 700,000 distinct CDR3 sequences; approximately 17% are singletons. This clonotype appeared many times. Source: PBMCs from the stem cell graft donor, taken from the stem cell graft. This chain connects TRBV20-1 to TRBJ2-5, with 14 bases aligning to TRBD2. This receptor was obtained from a human donor who donated a stem cell graft to a child with acute myeloid leukemia. The CDR3 bases are TGCAGTGCCTTAACCGGGACTAGCGGGGGTAGCCAAGAGACCCAGTACTTC. It is translated as CSALTGTSGGSQETQYF.